Following are 15 T cell receptor beta chains from one sample sequenced in a study of CD8+ T cells in alopecia areata. Treatment reported: oral pan-JAK inhibitor, 5-10 mg twice daily. Isolated RNA was reverse transcribed into cDNA used as the sequencing template. TCRdb's table, derived via immunoSEQ multiplex PCR, lists solely in-frame clones and lacks some. The sample records 90,000 to 120,000 clones, over 80% being singletons. The input for sequencing was CD8+ T cells sorted from blood, taken at week 24, from a patient treated with tofacitinib. The source of these receptors is a human donor with alopecia areata.

This chain joins TRBV30 and TRBJ2-2; D unresolved. V lost 0 bases and J 8 bases, leaving 4 bases between the germline ends. The CDR3 covers 11 residues. Germline V gives CDR1 GTSNPN, CDR2 SVGIG (reference sequence). The CDR3 DNA sequence: TGTGCCTGGAGTGTGTCGGGGGAGCTGTTTTTT. Protein: CAWSVSGELFF. Together with reference TRBV30 and TRBJ2-2, the CDR3 gives the full variable domain: SQTIHQWPATLVQPVGSPLSLECTVEGTSNPNLYWYRQAAGRGLQLLFYSVGIGQISSEVPQNLSASRPQDRQFILSSKKLLLSDSGFYLCAWSVSGELFFGEGSRLTVL.

The rearrangement links TRBV11-2 to TRBJ2-5, with 7 positions matching TRBD2. Losses at the gene ends were 3 bases for V and 0 bases for J; bases not matched to a gene: 4. There are 15 residues in the CDR3. In germline, CDR1 is SGHAT, CDR2 FQNNGV. The CDR3 protein is CASSLGSGDQETQYF. In DNA form, the CDR3 reads TGTGCCAGCAGCTTGGGGAGCGGGGACCAAGAGACCCAGTACTTC. Supplemented by reference TRBV11-2 and TRBJ2-5, the full variable domain reads EAGVAQSPRYKIIEKRQSVAFWCNPISGHATLYWYQQILGQGPKLLIQFQNNGVVDDSQLPKDRFSAERLKGVDSTLKIQPAKLEDSAVYLCASSLGSGDQETQYFGPGTRLLVL.

The chain couples TRBV11-2 to TRBJ2-5; D is perhaps TRBD1 (5 bases). This CDR3 is built from 15 residues. Trimming cost V 3 bases and J 1 base, with 12 bases left between them. Germline V CDR1 and CDR2: SGHAT, FQNNGV. DNA for the CDR3: TGTGCCAGCAGCTTCGGCCACAGGCCCCAAGAGACCCAGTACTTC. It codes for CASSFGHRPQETQYF.

This clone was observed once. The V gene is TRBV15, the J gene TRBJ2-3, with 12 nucleotides matching TRBD2. With V trimmed by 1 base and J by 2 bases, 13 bases remained unmatched. Looked up from germline, CDR1 is LNHNV and CDR2 is YYDKDF (reference sequence). The CDR3 length is 20 residues. In nucleotides, the CDR3 is TGTGCCACCAGCAGAGGTTCAGGGCTAGCGGGGGGGCCCGTCACAGATACGCAGTATTTT. Translated: CATSRGSGLAGGPVTDTQYF.

The chain employs TRBV5-1 and TRBJ2-2; D unclear. Trimming removed 4 bases at V and 7 bases at J, with 17 bases between. Germline CDR1 reads SGHRS; CDR2 reads YFSETQ. The CDR3 is 15 amino acids. CDR3 in DNA: TGCGCCAGCAGCGCCCGGTTGGCAAGTCACGGGGAGCTGTTTTTT. This codes for CASSARLASHGELFF.

The chain uses TRBV15 and TRBJ2-7, with TRBD1 matching over 8 bases. The CDR3 has 15 amino acids. V shed 5 bases and J 1 base; nucleotides not matched to a gene: 7. CDR1 and CDR2 from the germline V gene are LNHNV and YYDKDF (reference sequence). The CDR3 loop is CATSAGQGRSYEQYF. In DNA, the CDR3 is TGTGCCACCAGCGCAGGACAGGGTAGGTCCTACGAGCAGTACTTC.

Comments on this clone: A read error may account for a junction end that differs from germline. This sequence joins TRBV11-1 and TRBJ2-1; D is unresolved. Per germline, CDR1 SGHAT and CDR2 FQDESV (reference sequence). The CDR3 runs 10 residues. In nucleotides, the CDR3 is TGTGCCAGCAGCTTTTATGTATTGGTCTTC. This translates into CASSFYVLVF.

J is TRBJ2-2 and V is TRBV7-9; D perhaps matches TRBD2 (6 bases). There are 12 residues in the CDR3. Germline assignment: CDR1 SEHNR and CDR2 FQNEAQ (reference sequence). V lost 6 bases to trimming and J lost 11 bases, with 13 bases between them. CDR3 sequence (DNA): TGTGCCAGCAGTTTCCGGGAGTCAGAGCTGTTTTTT. Its translation: CASSFRESELFF.

The CDR3: CASSPTGPGAQHF. The DNA of the CDR3 is TGTGCCAGCAGCCCGACAGGTCCGGGGGCCCAGCATTTT. The chain combines TRBV27 with TRBJ1-5; D is possibly TRBD1 (6 bases). The V end lost 6 bases, the J end lost 11 bases, and 17 bases lay between the germline ends. This CDR3 is built from 13 residues. The germline CDR1 and CDR2 sequences are MNHEY and SMNVEV (reference sequence).

The genes are TRBV7-9 and TRBJ2-3; perhaps D is TRBD1 or TRBD2 (5 bases each). V lost 5 bases and J lost 1, with 16 bases in between. CDR3 length: 16 amino acids. Germline V gives CDR1 SEHNR, CDR2 FQNEAQ (reference sequence). The DNA of the CDR3 is TGTGCCAGCAGCCCCCTGAAGAGGGGCGGCACAGATACGCAGTATTTT. Protein: CASSPLKRGGTDTQYF. The variable domain in full, with the rest retrieved from reference TRBV7-9 and TRBJ2-3, is DTGVSQNPRHKITKRGQNVTFRCDPISEHNRLYWYRQTLGQGPEFLTYFQNEAQLEKSRLLSDRFSAERPKGSFSTLEIQRTEQGDSAMYLCASSPLKRGGTDTQYFGPGTRLTVL.

The genes are TRBV7-9 and TRBJ2-7; D is uncertain. Germline lookup yields CDR1 SEHNR and CDR2 FQNEAQ (reference sequence). The CDR3 is 13 amino acids. Trimming removed 5 bases at V and 0 bases at J, with 8 bases between. In nucleotides, the CDR3 is TGTGCCAGCAGCCCCCGAAACTCCTACGAGCAGTACTTC. It specifies CASSPRNSYEQYF.

The chain couples TRBV13 to TRBJ2-7; no firm D call. Trimming left V 4 bases short and J 3 bases short, with 7 bases between. The CDR3 contains 12 residues. The germline V gene encodes CDR1 PRHDT and CDR2 FYEKMQ (reference sequence). The CDR3 DNA reads TGTGCCAGCAGCTCGGTCCTCTACGAGCAGTACTTC. It codes for CASSSVLYEQYF.

The chain employs TRBV29-1 and TRBJ2-7; D perhaps matches TRBD1 (5 bases). There are 14 residues in the CDR3. Trimming pared 1 base from V and 5 bases from J, leaving 15 bases between. Per germline, CDR1 SQVTM and CDR2 ANQGSEA. Here the CDR3 reads CSVEGAGKTHEQYF. Here the CDR3 DNA reads TGCAGCGTTGAAGGGGCAGGGAAGACCCACGAGCAGTACTTC.

This clone has a count of ten or more. CDR3 coding DNA: TGTGCCAGTAGCCAAACTAGCGGGGGCTACAATGAGCAGTTCTTC. Residues: CASSQTSGGYNEQFF. The rearrangement links TRBV19 to TRBJ2-1; 11 bases match TRBD2. The CDR3 runs 15 residues. CDR1 is LNHDA and CDR2 is SQIVND in the germline V gene (reference sequence). The junction had 4 bases not matched to a gene; V was cut back by 6 bases and J by 3 bases.

The J gene is TRBJ2-6, the V gene TRBV27, with a weak D call TRBD1 (5 bases). V dropped 6 bases and J dropped 2 bases, with 14 bases sitting between them. There are 16 residues in the CDR3. CDR1 MNHEY and CDR2 SMNVEV come from the germline V gene (reference sequence). DNA of the CDR3: TGTGCCAGCAGGGATAGGGGTTTCCCTGGGGCCAACGTCCTGACTTTC. This translates into CASRDRGFPGANVLTF.